Listed here are 14 T cell receptor beta chains from one sample, sequenced in a study of radiotherapy plus CTLA-4 blockade in lung cancer. Generated by immunoSEQ multiplex PCR, the TCRdb table keeps only in-frame clones and is missing some. The sample holds over 15,000 clones, about 83% seen once. The specimen was peripheral blood, collected from a patient treated with radiotherapy plus ipilimumab. These receptor sequences come from a human donor with non-small cell lung cancer whose response to radiotherapy plus ipilimumab could not be evaluated.

The chain links TRBV18 to TRBJ2-2, with D perhaps matching TRBD2 (6 bases). Germline values: CDR1 KGHSH, CDR2 LQKENI. Trimming pared 3 bases from V and 5 bases from J, leaving 22 bases between. This CDR3 has 18 amino acids. The CDR3 DNA reads TGTGCCAGCTCACCTCCCGGGGGACGCGGGATCGGTACCGGGGAGCTGTTTTTT. Protein: CASSPPGGRGIGTGELFF.

This sequence joins TRBV15 and TRBJ2-5; 7 positions match TRBD1. CDR3 size: 12 residues. Germline V gives CDR1 LNHNV, CDR2 YYDKDF (reference sequence). The J segment lost 10 bases and the V segment lost 1 base, leaving 3 bases of the junction unmatched. The CDR3 is CATSRVQGVQYF. The CDR3 nucleotides are TGTGCCACCAGCAGAGTTCAGGGGGTCCAGTACTTC.

This clone was counted a few times. This sample includes further DNA sequences coding for the same CDR3. This chain joins TRBV12-2 and TRBJ1-5. TRBV12-2 is described as a pseudogene. The CDR3 is 15 residues long. The DNA for the CDR3 is TGTGCAAGTCGCTCCCCCCCCCGGGGCAATCAGCCCCAGCATTTT. Translated: CASRSPPRGNQPQHF.

This clone is a singleton in its sample. The rearrangement links TRBV28 to TRBJ2-7, with TRBD1 matching over 12 bases. The CDR3 has 14 amino acids. V shed 10 bases and J 4 bases; nucleotides not matched to a gene: 8. Germline V CDR1 and CDR2: MDHEN, SYDVKM. The CDR3 here is CATTGTGGWYEQYF. The DNA of the CDR3 is TGTGCCACCACCGGGACAGGGGGCTGGTACGAGCAGTACTTC.

The chain links TRBV7-9 to TRBJ2-1; 7 nucleotides line up with TRBD2. This CDR3 has 14 amino acids. The germline gives CDR1 SEHNR, CDR2 FQNEAQ (reference sequence). V lost 5 bases to trimming and J lost 4 bases; unmatched junction nucleotides: 5. CDR3 coding DNA: TGTGCCAGCAGCACCGCCGGGGGGTACAATGAGCAGTTCTTC. It codes for CASSTAGGYNEQFF.

The chain joins TRBV19 to TRBJ2-7; D is perhaps TRBD2 (7 bases). Germline V lookup: CDR1 LNHDA, CDR2 SQIVND (reference sequence). This CDR3 is built from 14 residues. Deletions cut 7 bases from V and 6 bases from J, with 19 bases between. CDR3 coding DNA: TGTGCCAGTAATGGCTGGGGGGGCCAAGGCGAGCAGTACTTC. It is translated as CASNGWGGQGEQYF.

The rearrangement links TRBV28 to TRBJ2-7, with TRBD1 matching 12 bases. V gave up 6 bases and J gave up 5 bases; unmatched junction bases: 5. There are 14 residues in the CDR3. Germline-derived CDR1 and CDR2 are MDHEN and SYDVKM. The CDR3 sequence: CASSSGQGAHEQYF. For the CDR3, the DNA is TGTGCCAGCAGCTCGGGACAGGGGGCCCACGAGCAGTACTTC. Full variable domain (rest looked up from reference TRBV28 and TRBJ2-7): DVKVTQSSRYLVKRTGEKVFLECVQDMDHENMFWYRQDPGLGLRLIYFSYDVKMKEKGDIPEGYSVSREKKERFSLILESASTNQTSMYLCASSSGQGAHEQYFGPGTRLTVT.

This rearrangement joins TRBV4-3 to TRBJ2-1, with D tentatively TRBD2 (5 bases). Germline-derived CDR1 and CDR2 are LGHNA and YSLEER. The CDR3 covers 17 residues. V lost 0 bases to trimming and J lost 2 bases, with 14 bases between them. CDR3 DNA sequence: TGCGCCAGCAGCCAAGATGGAAAGGGAGCGCCCTACAATGAGCAGTTCTTC. It codes for CASSQDGKGAPYNEQFF.

This rearrangement joins TRBV5-6 to TRBJ2-5, with 7 bases fitting TRBD2. This CDR3 contains 18 residues. CDR1 and CDR2 (germline): SGHDT, YYEEEE. With 4 bases clipped from V and 5 bases from J, the junction kept 20 bases outside the gene matches. This CDR3 reads CASSLYQRAGVGAETQYF. Written as DNA, the CDR3 is TGTGCCAGCAGCCTCTACCAGCGGGCGGGGGTTGGTGCGGAGACCCAGTACTTC.

This sequence joins TRBV9 and TRBJ2-7, with D possibly being TRBD2 (7 bases). The CDR3 covers 17 residues. Trimming took off 4 bases at V and 0 bases at J, with 20 bases between the two ends. Germline V lookup: CDR1 SGDLS, CDR2 YYNGEE. Written as DNA, the CDR3 is TGTGCCAGCAGCCCGAGGGGGGGTGGGCTATTCTCCTACGAGCAGTACTTC. Residues: CASSPRGGGLFSYEQYF.

This chain connects TRBV19 to TRBJ1-2; D is ambiguous. V shed 1 base and J shed 8 bases, with 8 bases lying between them. Germline V gene lookup returns CDR1 LNHDA and CDR2 SQIVND (reference sequence). This CDR3 region has 12 residues. The CDR3 DNA is TGTGCCAGTAGTATAGGCGACATGGGCTACACCTTC. Its protein is CASSIGDMGYTF.

The chain joins TRBV7-2 to TRBJ2-7, with 9 bases identical to TRBD2. Germline CDR1 and CDR2: SGHTA and FQGNSA. The CDR3 runs 13 residues. V dropped 6 bases and J dropped 1; count of bases not matched to a gene: 1. The CDR3 nucleotides read TGTGCCAGCAGAACTAGCGGGTCCTACGAGCAGTACTTC. Amino acid sequence: CASRTSGSYEQYF.

The V gene is TRBV28, the J gene TRBJ2-5; 11 bases are a match to TRBD2. The J segment lost 9 bases and the V segment lost 5 bases, leaving 14 bases of the junction unmatched. Germline CDR1 is MDHEN and CDR2 is SYDVKM. The CDR3 has 16 residues. CDR3 residues: CASSPVLAGGRRAQYF. CDR3 coding DNA: TGTGCCAGCAGTCCAGTGCTAGCGGGGGGTCGCCGGGCCCAGTACTTC. The full variable domain, with the rest looked up from reference TRBV28 and TRBJ2-5, is DVKVTQSSRYLVKRTGEKVFLECVQDMDHENMFWYRQDPGLGLRLIYFSYDVKMKEKGDIPEGYSVSREKKERFSLILESASTNQTSMYLCASSPVLAGGRRAQYFGPGTRLLVL.

The V call is TRBV19, the J call TRBJ2-7; the D is unclear. CDR3 length: 15 residues. The germline CDR1 and CDR2 sequences are LNHDA and SQIVND (reference sequence). V shed 4 bases and J shed 4 bases, with 17 bases lying between them. CDR3 sequence (DNA): TGTGCCAGTAGTACTTCTGGAGTCCGTCCTTACGAGCAGTACTTC. Residues: CASSTSGVRPYEQYF.